This TCR beta chain was captured in a study of blood T cell repertoires in COVID-19. Study at large: COVID-19 samples from acute and convalescent phases originated in the United States, Italy and Spain. In each case, the material was cDNA or gDNA derived from T cells, B-cell-depleted T cells, or PBMCs.

Methods used by the authors: Researchers report that nucleated cell counts were estimated from reference gene primer amplification. Assay used: immunoSEQ multiplex PCR; TCRdb lists only in-frame clones, some missing. D and trimming come from the DNA, and the V and J calls and clone size come from that table. This table holds tens of thousands of clones, 88% found once. This TCR was recovered from a human donor in a cohort sampled during active COVID-19. The sequencing input was peripheral blood.

CDR3 residues: CASSLRLAGGTGELFF. CDR3 DNA: TGTGCCAGCAGCCTGCGACTAGCGGGAGGAACCGGGGAGCTGTTTTTT. The gene calls are TRBV5-4 and TRBJ2-2, with 13 bases that match TRBD2. Unmatched junction bases numbered 5, after V lost 4 bases and J lost 5 bases. Germline-derived CDR1 and CDR2 are SGHNT and YYREEE (reference sequence). The CDR3 contains 16 residues. Looking up the rest from reference TRBV5-4 and TRBJ2-2 gives the full variable domain: ETGVTQSPTHLIKTRGQQVTLRCSSQSGHNTVSWYQQALGQGPQFIFQYYREEENGRGNFPPRFSGLQFPNYSSELNVNALELDDSALYLCASSLRLAGGTGELFFGEGSRLTVL.